The 5 T cell receptor beta chains below were found in one sample sequenced in a study of identical twins. TCRdb independently ran MiXCR on the 5' RACE reads; one entry per CDR3 protein. The sample has 650,000 to 800,000 distinct CDR3 sequences, 8.6% seen once. Separately, the same data were catalogued under a study of yellow fever vaccine responses in identical twins.

Sequencing input: PBMCs. Source of these receptors: a young woman in good health.

CDR3 sequence: CASSPQGALGTQYF. The CDR3 DNA reads TGTGCCAGCAGCCCACAGGGGGCCTTGGGGACCCAGTACTTC. The chain recombines TRBV5-5 with TRBJ2-5; 9 nucleotides align to TRBD1. Unmatched junction bases numbered 8, after V lost 4 bases and J lost 7 bases. Germline loops: CDR1 SGHKS, CDR2 YYEKEE (reference sequence). The CDR3 contains 14 residues.

The sample holds a few counts of this clonotype. This chain joins TRBV13 and TRBJ1-1; 7 bases are shared with TRBD1. Germline V lookup: CDR1 PRHDT, CDR2 FYEKMQ (reference sequence). The J segment lost 4 bases and the V segment lost 5 bases, leaving 10 bases of the junction unmatched. The CDR3 consists of 15 residues. Here the CDR3 DNA reads TGTGCCAGCAGCACAAACAGGGGAAGGGGCACTGAAGCTTTCTTT. It specifies CASSTNRGRGTEAFF.

This clonotype was counted between two and nine times. The chain employs TRBV20-1 and TRBJ2-7; D perhaps matches TRBD2 (5 bases). V was cut by 0 bases and J by 2 bases, with 17 bases left in between. This CDR3 spans 16 amino acids. Germline-derived CDR1 and CDR2 are DFQATT and SNEGSKA (reference sequence). CDR3 residues: CSAREPGSVSPYEQYF. In nucleotides, the CDR3 is TGCAGTGCTAGAGAACCCGGTAGCGTCAGCCCCTACGAGCAGTACTTC.

The V gene is TRBV10-3, the J gene TRBJ2-5; TRBD2 matches 7 bases. The CDR3 totals 14 residues. Germline V gene lookup returns CDR1 ENHRY and CDR2 SYGVKD. Trimming took 3 bases from V and 3 from J; bases not matched to a gene: 4. CDR3 amino acids: CAISEGTKKETQYF. CDR3 DNA sequence: TGTGCCATCAGTGAAGGGACTAAAAAAGAGACCCAGTACTTC.

This clonotype was counted many times. V usage is TRBV11-2 and J usage is TRBJ1-6; 7 bases are a match to TRBD1. J gave up 10 bases and V 0 bases, and 6 bases lay outside the gene matches. The CDR3 contains 15 residues. Germline lookup yields CDR1 SGHAT and CDR2 FQNNGV. CDR3 nucleotide sequence: TGTGCCAGCAGCTTAGACGAGGGACAGACCTCACCCCTCCACTTT. Its protein product is CASSLDEGQTSPLHF.